This T cell receptor beta chain is drawn from a study of PD-L1 blockade in urothelial cancer. Using immunoSEQ multiplex PCR, the repertoire was profiled, and TCRdb retains in-frame clones only, with some absent. The data show over 100,000 clones, with more than 85% seen just once and around 4% held by the top ten. Time point here: peripheral blood 6 weeks after treatment start. Locally advanced or metastatic urothelial carcinoma was diagnosed in the patients. The study collected 1 to 8 samples per patient, pretreatment and on-treatment. Unmatched junction bases numbered 5, after V lost 6 bases and J lost 5 bases. Looked up from germline, CDR1 is KGHSH and CDR2 is LQKENI. There are 15 residues in the CDR3.

The receptor was isolated from a man aged 55 to 70 with urothelial cancer. The chain recombines TRBV18 with TRBJ2-2; 11 bases match TRBD1. The input for sequencing was PBMCs, taken around atezolizumab (anti-PD-L1) treatment. CDR3 DNA sequence: TGTGCCAGCTCCGGACAGGGGGCGCGAACCGGGGAGCTGTTTTTT. Translating it yields CASSGQGARTGELFF. The variable domain in full, with the rest retrieved from reference TRBV18 and TRBJ2-2, is NAGVMQNPRHLVRRRGQEARLRCSPMKGHSHVYWYRQLPEEGLKFMVYLQKENIIDESGMPKERFSAEFPKEGPSILRIQQVVRGDSAAYFCASSGQGARTGELFFGEGSRLTVL.